The 21 T cell receptor beta chains reported below all come from one sample, sequenced in a study of post-analysis software for immune sequencing data. Sequencing libraries made from TCR beta cDNA carried unique molecular identifiers. TCRdb itself ran the PCR reads through MiXCR, one entry per CDR3 protein. The sample holds hundreds of thousands of distinct CDR3 sequences; less than 40% are singletons and the top ten take 13%. Study-level points and caveats: Elevated frequency relative to controls characterized roughly five TRBV segments in patients, TRBV5-6, TRBV5-1 and TRBV20-1 among them.

Antigens for these TCRs are unknown. The material sequenced was blood. The receptors stem from a girl between 10 and 17 years old with multiple sclerosis.

In this sample, this clonotype turned up a few times. The rearrangement uses TRBV7-2 and TRBJ2-3; 9 bases line up with TRBD2. Germline V gene data show CDR1 as SGHTA and CDR2 as FQGNSA. V lost 5 bases, J lost 5 bases, and 5 bases stayed unmatched. This CDR3 has 14 amino acids. Here the CDR3 reads CASSLRLAEDTQYF. As DNA, the CDR3 is TGTGCCAGCAGCCTTAGACTAGCGGAAGATACGCAGTATTTT.

The V and J genes are TRBV28 and TRBJ2-1, with TRBD2 matching over 8 bases. Trimming took 5 bases from V and 9 from J; bases not matched to a gene: 12. Germline CDR1 reads MDHEN; CDR2 reads SYDVKM. The CDR3 is made up of 15 amino acids. The CDR3 here is CASSPGGALGSEQFF. The CDR3 DNA is TGTGCCAGCAGTCCCGGGGGGGCCTTAGGTAGTGAGCAGTTCTTC.

The chain joins TRBV4-1 to TRBJ2-2; perhaps D is TRBD1 or TRBD2 (5 bases each). The CDR3 sequence is 16 residues long. CDR1 is MGHRA and CDR2 is YSYEKL in the germline V gene. The ends were cut back, 4 bases at V and 9 bases at J, with 21 bases in the middle. CDR3 coding DNA: TGCGCCAGCAGCCTCGAAGGTCGGGGCGCCCCATGGGAGCTGTTTTTT. Protein product: CASSLEGRGAPWELFF.

V gene TRBV7-8 combines with J gene TRBJ2-7, with D perhaps TRBD2 (5 bases). Trimming pared 5 bases from V and 2 bases from J, leaving 16 bases between. The length of the CDR3 is 15 residues. Germline loops: CDR1 SGHVS, CDR2 FQNEAQ. CDR3 sequence (DNA): TGTGCCAGCAGCCGCTCCTGGGGAGCTACCTACGAGCAGTACTTC. It codes for CASSRSWGATYEQYF.

The chain carries TRBV7-2 and TRBJ2-4, with 7 bases lining up with TRBD2. The end of the DNA aligns better with TRBJ2-7, so the J call may be wrong. The CDR3 consists of 15 residues. CDR1 SGHTA and CDR2 FQGNSA come from the germline V gene. In nucleotides, the CDR3 is TGTGCCAGCAGCCCCCGGGATCGCAGGGAGGGCGAGCAGTACTTC. It codes for CASSPRDRREGEQYF.

The CDR3 DNA sequence: TGCGCCAGCAGCCAACCTAGGGAGACCCAGTACTTC. Encoded protein: CASSQPRETQYF. This rearrangement joins TRBV4-1 to TRBJ2-5; unclear D gene. The CDR3 consists of 12 residues. Per the germline V gene, CDR1 is MGHRA and CDR2 is YSYEKL. The V end lost 2 bases, the J end lost 5 bases, and 6 bases lay between the germline ends.

This clonotype was seen a handful of times. The rearrangement links TRBV7-8 to TRBJ2-7, with unresolved D. This CDR3 spans 13 amino acids. V lost 1 base, J lost 7 bases, and 11 bases lay in between. Germline assignment: CDR1 SGHVS and CDR2 FQNEAQ. CDR3 sequence: CASSLESLSEQYF. Written as DNA, the CDR3 is TGTGCCAGCAGCTTAGAGTCGCTTTCAGAGCAGTACTTC.

Note on this clonotype: One junction end does not reproduce the germline sequence, and a read error may be involved. The chain couples TRBV6-2 or TRBV6-3 to TRBJ1-6, with 9 nucleotides matching TRBD1. CDR1 and CDR2 from the germline V gene are MNHEY and SVGEGT. This CDR3 region has 16 residues. CDR3 protein: CASSPDRGERNSPLQF. The DNA of the CDR3 is TGTGCCAGCAGTCCGGACAGGGGCGAGAGGAATTCACCCCTCCAGTTT.

The chain combines TRBV5-4 with TRBJ2-5; D is uncertain. The CDR3 extends over 12 amino acids. Trimming removed 2 bases from V and 1 base from J, with 3 bases in between. CDR1 SGHNT and CDR2 YYREEE come from the germline V gene (reference sequence). For the CDR3, the DNA is TGTGCCAGCAGCTTCGTCCAAGAGACCCAGTACTTC. Protein: CASSFVQETQYF.

Note on this clonotype: With a much larger clone just one base away, this may be a read error. The rearrangement joins TRBV7-3 to TRBJ2-1; 8 bases are a match to TRBD1. The J call could be wrong; TRBJ2-7 is a better fit for the DNA end. The CDR3 is made up of 14 amino acids. Germline lookup yields CDR1 SGHTA and CDR2 FQGTGA. The CDR3: CASSQGAAYNEQYF. CDR3 nucleotide sequence: TGTGCCAGCAGCCAGGGGGCCGCCTACAATGAGCAGTACTTC.

This clonotype was observed a handful of times. The chain is built from TRBV6-2 or TRBV6-3 and TRBJ2-7; D unclear. The CDR3 is 12 amino acids. The germline V gene has CDR1 MNHEY and CDR2 SVGEGT. The V end was cut by 7 bases, the J end by 6 bases, with 13 bases between. DNA of the CDR3: TGTGCCAGCACTCCGACCCCGGGCGAGCAGTACTTC. Its protein product is CASTPTPGEQYF.

The chain carries TRBV13 and TRBJ2-3, with TRBD2 identical over 8 bases. This CDR3 is 18 amino acids long. Germline V gene lookup returns CDR1 PRHDT and CDR2 FYEKMQ (reference sequence). Trimming removed 4 bases from V and 13 bases from J; junction bases left unmatched: 25. CDR3 amino acids: CASSSTWSGGPGRGWKYF. The CDR3 nucleotides are TGTGCCAGCAGCTCCACCTGGAGCGGGGGCCCTGGTAGAGGGTGGAAGTATTTT.

This chain joins TRBV6-2 or TRBV6-3 and TRBJ2-7, with a tentative D call TRBD2 (6 bases). This CDR3 contains 15 residues. V shed 2 bases and J shed 1 base, with 12 bases lying between them. Germline lookup yields CDR1 MNHEY and CDR2 SVGEGT. DNA of the CDR3: TGTGCCAGCAGTTACAGGCTGCGGGAATCCTACGAGCAGTACTTC. Translating it yields CASSYRLRESYEQYF.

In nucleotides, the CDR3 is TGTGCCTGGAGTCCAGGGCCTGGGGCCAACGTCCTGACTTTC. Amino acid sequence: CAWSPGPGANVLTF. This chain links TRBV30 with TRBJ2-6; D perhaps matches TRBD1 (5 bases). V was trimmed by 2 bases and J by 2 bases, leaving 7 bases between them. CDR1 is GTSNPN, CDR2 SVGIG, per germline (reference sequence). This CDR3 contains 14 residues.

V usage is TRBV6-1 and J usage is TRBJ2-5, with D uncertain. V shed 3 bases and J shed 5 bases, with 13 bases lying between them. The CDR3 is 14 amino acids. The germline V gene encodes CDR1 MNHNS and CDR2 SASEGT. The DNA for the CDR3 is TGTGCCAGCAGTGATCAGGACCCACGGGAGACCCAGTACTTC. Protein product: CASSDQDPRETQYF.

V and J are TRBV4-1 and TRBJ1-1, with 7 bases identical to TRBD1. Germline-derived CDR1 and CDR2 are MGHRA and YSYEKL. V lost 3 bases and J lost 8; bases outside the gene matches: 21. This CDR3 has 18 amino acids. CDR3 in DNA: TGCGCCAGCAGCCATCTCAGCAGGGGGGCAGGGCGCGGCACCGAAGCTTTCTTT. As protein: CASSHLSRGAGRGTEAFF.

This clonotype appeared a single time. The chain uses TRBV3-1 and TRBJ1-1; 7 bases match TRBD1. Trimming cost V 0 bases and J 4 bases; bases outside gene matches: 8. The germline V gene encodes CDR1 LGHDT and CDR2 YNNKEL (reference sequence). The CDR3 is 16 residues long. This CDR3 is CASSQEGEGATTEAFF. The CDR3 nucleotides read TGTGCCAGCAGCCAAGAAGGTGAGGGGGCGACCACTGAAGCTTTCTTT.

This clonotype occurred a few times. The chain is built from TRBV11-2 and TRBJ1-1; 10 bases are shared with TRBD1. Trimming at V came to 4 bases and at J to 0 bases, leaving 11 bases not matched to a gene. CDR1 and CDR2 from the germline V gene are SGHAT and FQNNGV. The CDR3 runs to 18 residues. The CDR3 bases are TGTGCCAGCAGCTCGCGTCCCGGACAGGGGGGGATGAACACTGAAGCTTTCTTT. Its protein product is CASSSRPGQGGMNTEAFF.

Only a few counts were recorded for this clonotype. Here the CDR3 DNA reads TGCAGTGCTAGAAAGGCAGGCCGTAGCACAGATACGCAGTATTTT. This gives the protein CSARKAGRSTDTQYF. The rearrangement joins TRBV20-1 to TRBJ2-3; no reliable D call. The V gene lost 2 bases and the J gene lost 0 bases, with 12 bases spanning the gap. The CDR3 is 15 amino acids. Looked up from germline, CDR1 is DFQATT and CDR2 is SNEGSKA (reference sequence).

CDR3 DNA: TGCGCCAGCAGCCACGGGACAGGGCTTGGGGAGACCCTGTACTTC. Its protein product is CASSHGTGLGETLYF. V is TRBV5-1 and J is TRBJ2-7; TRBD1 matches at 9 bases. The J segment lost 12 bases and the V segment lost 4 bases, leaving 17 bases of the junction unmatched. This CDR3 comprises 15 residues. Per germline, CDR1 SGHRS and CDR2 YFSETQ.

The chain couples TRBV20-1 to TRBJ1-4; TRBD1 agrees at 7 bases. Trimming took 6 bases from V and 2 from J; bases not matched to a gene: 12. This CDR3 has 16 amino acids. The germline CDR1 and CDR2 sequences are DFQATT and SNEGSKA (reference sequence). This CDR3 is CSALRGLLGTNEKLFF. The DNA of the CDR3 is TGCAGTGCCCTTAGGGGGCTCCTAGGGACTAATGAAAAACTGTTTTTT.